This T cell receptor (beta chain) was observed in a study of control samples from healthy donors and cancer patients. The data were produced by immunoSEQ multiplex PCR, yet TCRdb's version contains in-frame clones alone and is incomplete. The sample holds around 120,000 clones, 93% seen once. The CDR3 is 12 residues long. From germline, CDR1 is MNHNY and CDR2 SVGAGI (reference sequence). With 2 bases removed from V and 6 bases from J, the gap between germline ends came to 5 bases. The receptor was derived from a man aged 25-40 years in good health. The chain joins TRBV6-6 to TRBJ1-5; D gene uncertain. Input material: blood. The CDR3 reads CASSYPAQPQHF. CDR3 in DNA: TGTGCCAGCAGTTACCCAGCTCAGCCCCAGCATTTT.